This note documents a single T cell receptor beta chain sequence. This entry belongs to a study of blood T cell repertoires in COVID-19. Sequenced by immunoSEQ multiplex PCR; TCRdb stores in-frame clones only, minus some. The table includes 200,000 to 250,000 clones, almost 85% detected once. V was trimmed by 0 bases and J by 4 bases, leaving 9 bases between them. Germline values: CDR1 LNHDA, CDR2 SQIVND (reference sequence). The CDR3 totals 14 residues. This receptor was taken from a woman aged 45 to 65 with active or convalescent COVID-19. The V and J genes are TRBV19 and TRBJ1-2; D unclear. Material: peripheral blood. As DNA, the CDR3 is TGTGCCAGTAGTATAGAACAGAGAAGCTATGGCTACACCTTC. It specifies CASSIEQRSYGYTF.